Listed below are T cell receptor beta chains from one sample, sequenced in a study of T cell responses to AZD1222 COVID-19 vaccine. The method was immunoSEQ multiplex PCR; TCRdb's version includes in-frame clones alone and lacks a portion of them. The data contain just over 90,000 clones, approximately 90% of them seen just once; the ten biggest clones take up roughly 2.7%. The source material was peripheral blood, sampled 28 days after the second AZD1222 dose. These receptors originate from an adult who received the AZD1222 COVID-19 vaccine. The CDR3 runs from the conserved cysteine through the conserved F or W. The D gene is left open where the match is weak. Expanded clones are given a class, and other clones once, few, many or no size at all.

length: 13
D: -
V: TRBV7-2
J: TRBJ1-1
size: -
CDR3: CASSFSRITEAFF
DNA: TGTGCCAGCAGCTTCAGTCGCATCACTGAAGCTTTCTTT

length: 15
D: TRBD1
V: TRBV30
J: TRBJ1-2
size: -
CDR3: CAWSPVTGAYYGYTF
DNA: TGTGCCTGGAGTCCCGTGACAGGGGCGTACTATGGCTACACCTTC

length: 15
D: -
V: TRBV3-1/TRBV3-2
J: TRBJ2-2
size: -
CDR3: CASSHHGDHTGELFF
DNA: TGTGCCAGCAGCCATCACGGGGATCACACCGGGGAGCTGTTTTTT

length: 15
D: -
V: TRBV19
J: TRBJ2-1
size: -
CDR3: CASSSGAGSYNEQFF
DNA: TGTGCCAGTAGTTCGGGGGCAGGGTCCTACAATGAGCAGTTCTTC

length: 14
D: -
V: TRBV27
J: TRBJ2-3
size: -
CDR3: CASSLSASTDTQYF
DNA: TGTGCCAGCAGTTTAAGCGCCAGCACAGATACGCAGTATTTT

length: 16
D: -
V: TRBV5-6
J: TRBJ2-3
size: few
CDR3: CASTLRGGQGSDTQYF
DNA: TGTGCCAGCACCTTACGGGGGGGACAGGGTTCAGATACGCAGTATTTT

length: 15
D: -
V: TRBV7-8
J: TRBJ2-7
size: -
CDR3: CASSSDSLSRYEQYF
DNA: TGTGCCAGCAGCTCGGACTCTCTCTCTCGCTACGAGCAGTACTTC

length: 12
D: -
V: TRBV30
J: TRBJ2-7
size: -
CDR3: CAWSVWGKEQYF
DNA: TGTGCCTGGAGTGTATGGGGAAAAGAGCAGTACTTC

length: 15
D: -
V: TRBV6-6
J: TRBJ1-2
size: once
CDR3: CASSPPYQRVDGYTF
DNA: TGTGCCAGCAGCCCCCCCTATCAGAGAGTAGATGGCTACACCTTC

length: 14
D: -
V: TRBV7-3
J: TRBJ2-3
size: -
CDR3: CASSLGVRGDTQYF
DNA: TGTGCCAGCAGCCTCGGGGTACGGGGAGATACGCAGTATTTT

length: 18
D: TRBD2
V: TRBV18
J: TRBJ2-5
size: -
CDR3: CASSPLTGTSGKQETQYF
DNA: TGTGCCAGCTCACCTCTAACAGGGACTAGCGGGAAACAAGAGACCCAGTACTTC

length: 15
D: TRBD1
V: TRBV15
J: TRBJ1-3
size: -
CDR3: CATSRERTGVDTIYF
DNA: TGTGCCACCAGCAGAGAGCGGACAGGGGTAGACACCATATATTTT

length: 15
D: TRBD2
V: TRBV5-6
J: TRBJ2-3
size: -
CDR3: CASSLPLALTDTQYF
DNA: TGTGCCAGCAGCCTGCCACTAGCGTTAACAGATACGCAGTATTTT

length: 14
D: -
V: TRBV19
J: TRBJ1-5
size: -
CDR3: CASSTGREHQPQHF
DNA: TGTGCCAGTAGTACGGGACGAGAGCATCAGCCCCAGCATTTT

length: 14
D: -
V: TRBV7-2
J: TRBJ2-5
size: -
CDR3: CASSYVLTEETQYF
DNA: TGTGCCAGCAGCTATGTTCTAACGGAAGAGACCCAGTACTTC

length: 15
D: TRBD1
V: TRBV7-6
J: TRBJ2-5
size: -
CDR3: CASSSIGQDQETQYF
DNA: TGTGCCAGCAGCTCAATTGGACAGGATCAAGAGACCCAGTACTTC

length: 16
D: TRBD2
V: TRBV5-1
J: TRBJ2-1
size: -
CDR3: CASSAMTSGAYNEQFF
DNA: TGCGCCAGCAGCGCAATGACTAGCGGGGCCTACAATGAGCAGTTCTTC

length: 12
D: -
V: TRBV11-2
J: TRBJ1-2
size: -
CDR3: CASSLAQWGYTF
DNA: TGTGCCAGCAGCTTAGCCCAGTGGGGCTACACCTTC

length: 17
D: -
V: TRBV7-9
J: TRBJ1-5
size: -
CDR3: CASSLAFEQGSNQPQHF
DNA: TGTGCCAGCAGCTTAGCGTTCGAACAGGGAAGCAATCAGCCCCAGCATTTT

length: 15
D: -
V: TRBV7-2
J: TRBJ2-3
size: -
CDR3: CASSFFGSWTDTQYF
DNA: TGTGCCAGCAGCTTTTTCGGGAGTTGGACAGATACGCAGTATTTT

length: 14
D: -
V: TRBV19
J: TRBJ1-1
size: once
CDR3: CASSITQGRTEAFF
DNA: TGTGCCAGTAGTATTACCCAGGGGAGGACTGAAGCTTTCTTT

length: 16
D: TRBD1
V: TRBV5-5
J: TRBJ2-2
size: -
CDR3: CASSLGRTGWTGELFF
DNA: TGTGCCAGCAGCTTGGGGAGGACAGGGTGGACCGGGGAGCTGTTTTTT

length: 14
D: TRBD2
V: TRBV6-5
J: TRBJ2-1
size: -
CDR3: CASSYPGGRNEQFF
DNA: TGTGCCAGCAGTTACCCGGGCGGGAGGAATGAGCAGTTCTTC

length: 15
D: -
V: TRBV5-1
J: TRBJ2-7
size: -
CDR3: CASNDGPGVPYEQYF
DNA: TGCGCCAGCAACGACGGTCCAGGGGTCCCCTACGAGCAGTACTTC

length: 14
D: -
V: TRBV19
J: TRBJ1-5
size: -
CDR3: CASSRAGEGQPQHF
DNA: TGTGCCAGTAGTCGGGCAGGGGAAGGGCAGCCCCAGCATTTT

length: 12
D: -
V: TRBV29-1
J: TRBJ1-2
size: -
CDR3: CSVEDNGGGYTF
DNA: TGCAGCGTTGAAGATAACGGGGGGGGCTACACCTTC

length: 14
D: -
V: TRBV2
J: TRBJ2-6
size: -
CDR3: CASSELSGANVLTF
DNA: TGTGCCAGCAGTGAACTTTCTGGGGCCAACGTCCTGACTTTC

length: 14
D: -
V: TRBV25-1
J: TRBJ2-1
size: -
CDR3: CASSVGLLNNEQFF
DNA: TGTGCCAGCAGTGTGGGACTGCTGAACAATGAGCAGTTCTTC

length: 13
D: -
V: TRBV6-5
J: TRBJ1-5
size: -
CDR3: CASSSSGDQPQHF
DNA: TGTGCCAGCAGCTCCTCAGGGGATCAGCCCCAGCATTTT

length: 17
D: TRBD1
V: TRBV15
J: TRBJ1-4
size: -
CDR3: CATSRDPTGATNEKLFF
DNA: TGTGCCACCAGCAGAGATCCGACAGGGGCAACTAATGAAAAACTGTTTTTT

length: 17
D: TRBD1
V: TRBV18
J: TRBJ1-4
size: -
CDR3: CASSPSRGQGRNEKLFF
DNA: TGTGCCAGCTCACCAAGCAGGGGGCAAGGGAGAAATGAAAAACTGTTTTTT

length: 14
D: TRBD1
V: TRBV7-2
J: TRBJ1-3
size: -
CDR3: CASSLTGVGNTIYF
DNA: TGTGCCAGCAGCTTAACAGGGGTTGGAAACACCATATATTTT

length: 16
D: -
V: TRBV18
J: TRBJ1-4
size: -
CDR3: CASSPSTGPTNEKLFF
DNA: TGTGCCAGCTCACCGTCGACAGGTCCAACTAATGAAAAACTGTTTTTT

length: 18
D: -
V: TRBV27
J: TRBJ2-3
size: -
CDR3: CASTSRIGVWGRTDTQYF
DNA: TGTGCCAGCACCTCAAGGATAGGGGTCTGGGGGCGCACAGATACGCAGTATTTT

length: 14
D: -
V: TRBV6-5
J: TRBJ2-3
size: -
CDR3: CASSYSLGTDTQYF
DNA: TGTGCCAGCAGTTACTCCCTGGGGACAGATACGCAGTATTTT

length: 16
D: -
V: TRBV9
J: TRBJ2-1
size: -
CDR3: CASSTSDVNSYNEQFF
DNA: TGTGCCAGCAGCACCTCGGACGTAAACTCCTACAATGAGCAGTTCTTC

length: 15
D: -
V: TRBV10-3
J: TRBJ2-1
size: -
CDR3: CAISESAREDNEQFF
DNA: TGTGCCATCAGTGAGTCGGCTAGGGAAGACAATGAGCAGTTCTTC

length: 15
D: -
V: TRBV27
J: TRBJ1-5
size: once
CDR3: CASRSIDRTNQPQHF
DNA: TGTGCCAGCCGATCTATCGACAGGACCAATCAGCCCCAGCATTTT

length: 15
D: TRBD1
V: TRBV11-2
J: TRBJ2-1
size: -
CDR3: CASSLDPTGNVEQFF
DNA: TGTGCCAGCAGCTTAGACCCGACAGGGAACGTAGAGCAGTTCTTC

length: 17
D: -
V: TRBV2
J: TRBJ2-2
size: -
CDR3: CASSVSQGLSNTGELFF
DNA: TGTGCCAGCAGTGTGTCACAGGGTCTTTCGAACACCGGGGAGCTGTTTTTT

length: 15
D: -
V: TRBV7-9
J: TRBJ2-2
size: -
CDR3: CASSFVGVYTGELFF
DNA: TGTGCCAGCAGCTTTGTTGGCGTTTACACCGGGGAGCTGTTTTTT

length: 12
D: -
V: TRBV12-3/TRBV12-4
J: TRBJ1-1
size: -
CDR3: CASSPDRTEAFF
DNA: TGTGCCAGCAGTCCCGACAGGACTGAAGCTTTCTTT

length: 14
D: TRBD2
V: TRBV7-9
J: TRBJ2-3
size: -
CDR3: CASSFGLEGDTQYF
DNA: TGTGCCAGCAGCTTCGGACTAGAGGGAGATACGCAGTATTTT

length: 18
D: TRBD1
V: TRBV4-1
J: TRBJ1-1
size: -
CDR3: CASSQESQGVIMNTEAFF
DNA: TGCGCCAGCAGCCAAGAAAGTCAGGGGGTCATTATGAACACTGAAGCTTTCTTT

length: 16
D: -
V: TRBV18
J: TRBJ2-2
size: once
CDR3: CASSPVRQANTGELFF
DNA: TGTGCCAGCTCACCGGTTAGACAGGCAAACACCGGGGAGCTGTTTTTT

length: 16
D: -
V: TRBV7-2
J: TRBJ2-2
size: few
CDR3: CASSLEGGGRPGELFF
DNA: TGTGCCAGCAGCTTAGAAGGAGGTGGGAGGCCCGGGGAGCTGTTTTTT

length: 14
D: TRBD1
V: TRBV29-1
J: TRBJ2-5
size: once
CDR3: CSVDRTGSEETQYF
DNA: TGCAGCGTTGATCGGACAGGGTCGGAAGAGACCCAGTACTTC

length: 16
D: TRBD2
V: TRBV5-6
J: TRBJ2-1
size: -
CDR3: CASSWGAGERTNEQFF
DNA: TGTGCCAGCAGCTGGGGAGCGGGGGAGAGGACCAATGAGCAGTTCTTC

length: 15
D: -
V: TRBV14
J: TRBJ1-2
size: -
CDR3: CASSRKGGLNYGYTF
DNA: TGTGCCAGCAGCCGAAAAGGGGGATTAAACTATGGCTACACCTTC

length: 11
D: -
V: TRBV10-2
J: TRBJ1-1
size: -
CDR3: CASRAATEAFF
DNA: TGCGCCAGCAGGGCAGCCACTGAAGCTTTCTTT

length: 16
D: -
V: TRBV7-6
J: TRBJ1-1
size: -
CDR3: CASSRVGSRMNTEAFF
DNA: TGTGCCAGCAGTCGTGTAGGGTCGCGCATGAACACTGAAGCTTTCTTT

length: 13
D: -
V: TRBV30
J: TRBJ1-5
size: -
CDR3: CAWSVGGNQPQHF
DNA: TGTGCCTGGAGTGTAGGAGGGAATCAGCCCCAGCATTTT

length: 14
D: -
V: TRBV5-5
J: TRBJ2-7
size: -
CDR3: CASSLSQGPYEQYF
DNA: TGTGCCAGCAGCTTGTCCCAGGGGCCCTACGAGCAGTACTTC

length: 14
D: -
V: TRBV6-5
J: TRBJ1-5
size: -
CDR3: CASSSGTENQPQHF
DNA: TGTGCCAGCAGTTCCGGGACCGAAAATCAGCCCCAGCATTTT

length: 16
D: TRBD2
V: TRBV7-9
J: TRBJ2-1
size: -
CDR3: CASSLGTSGISNEQFF
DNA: TGTGCCAGCAGCTTAGGGACTAGCGGGATTTCCAATGAGCAGTTCTTC

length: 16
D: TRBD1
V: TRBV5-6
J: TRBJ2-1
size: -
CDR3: CASSPTGQGARNEQFF
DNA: TGTGCCAGCAGCCCCACCGGACAGGGGGCGAGAAATGAGCAGTTCTTC

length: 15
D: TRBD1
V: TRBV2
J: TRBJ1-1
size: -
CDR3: CASSEEGQANTEAFF
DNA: TGTGCCAGCAGTGAAGAGGGACAGGCGAACACTGAAGCTTTCTTT

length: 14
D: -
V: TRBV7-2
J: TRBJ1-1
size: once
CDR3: CASSLIPRDTEAFF
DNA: TGTGCCAGCAGCTTAATTCCAAGGGACACTGAAGCTTTCTTT

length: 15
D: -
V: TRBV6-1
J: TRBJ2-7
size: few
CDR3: CASSEGDGSIYEQYF
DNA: TGTGCCAGCAGTGAAGGCGACGGGAGTATATACGAGCAGTACTTC

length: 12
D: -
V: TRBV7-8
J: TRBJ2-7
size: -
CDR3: CASSPPSYEQYF
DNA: TGTGCCAGCAGCCCCCCCTCCTACGAGCAGTACTTC